These 8 T cell receptor beta chains were sequenced from one sample in a study of CD8+ T cells in alopecia areata. Regarding treatment: oral pan-JAK inhibitor, 5-10 mg twice daily. Once RNA had been extracted, it was reverse transcribed into cDNA to act as the sequencing template. This table comes from immunoSEQ multiplex PCR, and its TCRdb copy is limited to in-frame clones, with some not included. The table includes about 210,000 clones, about three fifths detected once. Specimen: CD4+ T cells sorted from blood, collected at week 4, from a patient treated with tofacitinib. The receptors were gathered from a human donor with alopecia areata.

The chain couples TRBV29-1 to TRBJ2-2, with 7 positions matching TRBD1. The CDR3 sequence is 14 residues long. CDR1 is SQVTM and CDR2 is ANQGSEA in the germline V gene. The ends lost 4 bases at V and 3 bases at J; junction bases unmatched: 5. CDR3 DNA: TGCAGCGTTGGTATGGGACAGCACACCGGGGAGCTGTTTTTT. As protein: CSVGMGQHTGELFF.

The J gene is TRBJ2-7, the V gene TRBV4-1; D perhaps matches TRBD1 (6 bases). CDR3 length: 13 residues. The V gene's germline CDR1 is MGHRA and CDR2 YSYEKL. The V and J ends lost 3 bases and 3 bases respectively, with 9 bases between them. CDR3 nucleotide sequence: TGCGCCAGCAGCCACGGACAGAACTACGAGCAGTACTTC. Protein sequence: CASSHGQNYEQYF.

The V and J genes are TRBV5-1 and TRBJ2-2; 7 bases are shared with TRBD1. Germline loops: CDR1 SGHRS, CDR2 YFSETQ. V lost 1 base, J lost 2 bases, and 5 bases stayed unmatched. This CDR3 has 16 amino acids. The CDR3 protein is CASSLSLGGNTGELFF. CDR3 nucleotides: TGCGCCAGCAGCTTGAGTCTAGGGGGCAACACCGGGGAGCTGTTTTTT.

This clone turned up a few times. The CDR3 DNA reads TGCGCCAGCAGCCGAGTCCCGGGACAGGAGTATGGCTACACCTTC. Protein sequence: CASSRVPGQEYGYTF. The V gene is TRBV5-1, the J gene TRBJ1-2, with TRBD1 identical over 8 bases. The V gene's germline CDR1 is SGHRS and CDR2 YFSETQ. This CDR3 is built from 15 residues. Trimming cost V 4 bases and J 5 bases; bases outside gene matches: 10.

The chain uses TRBV6-5 and TRBJ2-1; 7 bases line up with TRBD2. J gave up 12 bases and V 8 bases, and 13 bases lay outside the gene matches. The CDR3 consists of 13 residues. The germline CDR1 and CDR2 sequences are MNHEY and SVGAGI. The CDR3 DNA reads TGTGCCAGCGGGAGGGGCGCTCAAGGCGGGCAGTTCTTC. This codes for CASGRGAQGGQFF.

The chain has TRBV7-9 and TRBJ1-1, with D uncertain. The CDR3 totals 12 residues. Germline V gives CDR1 SEHNR, CDR2 FQNEAQ (reference sequence). Trimming shortened V by 4 bases and J by 11 bases, and 14 bases separated the two germline ends. CDR3 loop: CASSSGGRSAFF. The DNA of the CDR3 is TGTGCCAGCAGCTCAGGAGGCAGGTCGGCTTTCTTT.

This rearrangement joins TRBV29-1 to TRBJ2-2, with 9 bases aligning to TRBD1. This CDR3 is 15 amino acids long. The V and J ends lost 3 bases and 5 bases, in that order; junction bases with no gene match: 7. CDR1 is SQVTM and CDR2 is ANQGSEA in the germline V gene. This chain's CDR3 is CSVEPGTGITGELFF. Written as DNA, the CDR3 is TGCAGCGTTGAGCCCGGGACAGGGATAACCGGGGAGCTGTTTTTT.

This clone appeared a few times. The chain is built from TRBV5-6 and TRBJ2-7; 9 bases line up with TRBD1. Per the germline V gene, CDR1 is SGHDT and CDR2 is YYEEEE. This CDR3 is built from 13 residues. J was trimmed by 3 bases and V by 4 bases; bases with no gene match: 2. The CDR3 here is CASSTGGLYEQYF. The CDR3 DNA reads as TGTGCCAGCAGCACAGGGGGCCTCTACGAGCAGTACTTC.